This T cell receptor beta chain was identified in a study of blood T cell repertoires in COVID-19. Across the study: Specimens from acute and convalescent COVID-19 originated in the United States, Italy and Spain.

The authors' processing: Cell counts per sample came from amplifying reference gene primers. Here immunoSEQ multiplex PCR was the method, and the copy in TCRdb shows in-frame clones only, minus some. V, J and clone size are those of that table, while D and trimming were read from the DNA. The table lists approximately 200,000 clones, more than 75% of them singletons, with around 2.9% in the top ten. Germline V gene data show CDR1 as SQVTM and CDR2 as ANQGSEA. CDR3 size: 15 residues. V dropped 6 bases and J dropped 0 bases, with 15 bases sitting between them. The clonotype comes from a man aged 50-60 years who had recovered from COVID-19. Sequencing was done on a sample of peripheral blood. The V call is TRBV29-1, the J call TRBJ2-4; possible D gene TRBD2, 6 bases. The CDR3: CSVLSTGEAKNIQYF. The CDR3 coding sequence is TGCAGCGTCTTGAGTACGGGAGAAGCCAAAAACATTCAGTACTTC.